This record looks at one T cell receptor (beta chain) sequence and its context. The sample is drawn from a study of blood T cell repertoires in COVID-19. On the study more broadly: COVID-19 samples, acute and convalescent, were from the United States, Italy and Spain. PBMCs, B-cell-depleted T cells, or T cells provided the cDNA or gDNA that made up the material.

The length of the CDR3 is 15 residues. CDR1 and CDR2 (germline): SGDLS, YYNGEE. V was clipped by 4 bases and J by 1 base, with 12 bases between them. Seattle participants joined during active infection and were tracked over time. In the authors' workflow: The authors estimated nucleated cell counts from reference gene primer amplification. Sequenced by immunoSEQ multiplex PCR; TCRdb stores in-frame clones only, minus some. That table gives V, J and clone size, and the DNA gave D and trimming. The sample has over 250,000 clones, about 91% seen once; the top ten hold about 2.5%. The chain has TRBV9 and TRBJ2-1; D uncertain. Material: peripheral blood. This TCR was recovered from a person between 18 and 30 years old with COVID-19, enrolled during active disease. The CDR3 DNA reads TGTGCCAGCAGCCCCGACATATTTTCCTACAATGAGCAGTTCTTC. This gives the protein CASSPDIFSYNEQFF.